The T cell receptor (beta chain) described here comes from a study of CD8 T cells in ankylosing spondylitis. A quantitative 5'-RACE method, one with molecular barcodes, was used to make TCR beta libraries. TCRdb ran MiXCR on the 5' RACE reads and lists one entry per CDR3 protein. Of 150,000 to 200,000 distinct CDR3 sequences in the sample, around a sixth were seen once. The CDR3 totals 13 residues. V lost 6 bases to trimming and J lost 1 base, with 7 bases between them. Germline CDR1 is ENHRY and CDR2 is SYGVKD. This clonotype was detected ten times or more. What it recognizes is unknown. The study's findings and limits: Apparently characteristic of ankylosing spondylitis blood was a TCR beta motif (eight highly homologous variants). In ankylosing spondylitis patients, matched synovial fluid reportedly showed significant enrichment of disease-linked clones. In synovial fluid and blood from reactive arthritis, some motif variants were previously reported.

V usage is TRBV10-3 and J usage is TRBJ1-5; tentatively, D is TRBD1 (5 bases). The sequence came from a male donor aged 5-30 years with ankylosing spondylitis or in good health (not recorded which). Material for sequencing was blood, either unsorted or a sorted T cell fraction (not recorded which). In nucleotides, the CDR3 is TGTGCCATCAGGGGGGACAGCAATCAGCCCCAGCATTTT. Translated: CAIRGDSNQPQHF.